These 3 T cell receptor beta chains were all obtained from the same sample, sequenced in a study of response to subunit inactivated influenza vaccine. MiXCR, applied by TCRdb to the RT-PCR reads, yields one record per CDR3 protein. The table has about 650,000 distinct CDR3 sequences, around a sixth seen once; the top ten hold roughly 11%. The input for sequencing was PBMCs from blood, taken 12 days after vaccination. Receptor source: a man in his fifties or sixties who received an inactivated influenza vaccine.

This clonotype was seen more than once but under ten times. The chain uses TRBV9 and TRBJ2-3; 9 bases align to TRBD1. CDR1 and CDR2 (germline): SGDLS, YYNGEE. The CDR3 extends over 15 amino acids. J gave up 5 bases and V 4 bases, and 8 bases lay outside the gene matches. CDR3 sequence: CASSRTGDGRDTQYF. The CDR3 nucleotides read TGTGCCAGCAGCCGGACAGGGGATGGGAGAGATACGCAGTATTTT.

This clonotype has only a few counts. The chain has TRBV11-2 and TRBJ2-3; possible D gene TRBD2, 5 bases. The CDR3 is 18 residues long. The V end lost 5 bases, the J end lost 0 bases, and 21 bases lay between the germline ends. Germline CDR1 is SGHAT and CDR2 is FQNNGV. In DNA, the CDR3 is TGTGCCAGCAGCCCTAGGTCTTTGCGGGTATCTAGCACAGATACGCAGTATTTT. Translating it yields CASSPRSLRVSSTDTQYF. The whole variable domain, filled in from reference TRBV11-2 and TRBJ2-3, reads EAGVAQSPRYKIIEKRQSVAFWCNPISGHATLYWYQQILGQGPKLLIQFQNNGVVDDSQLPKDRFSAERLKGVDSTLKIQPAKLEDSAVYLCASSPRSLRVSSTDTQYFGPGTRLTVL.

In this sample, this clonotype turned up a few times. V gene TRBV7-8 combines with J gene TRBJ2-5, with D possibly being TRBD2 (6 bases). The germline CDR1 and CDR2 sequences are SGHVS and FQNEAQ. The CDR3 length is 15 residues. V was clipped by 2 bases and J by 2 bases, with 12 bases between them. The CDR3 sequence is CASSLTGTLQETQYF. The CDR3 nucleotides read TGTGCCAGCAGCTTAACGGGGACTCTGCAAGAGACCCAGTACTTC. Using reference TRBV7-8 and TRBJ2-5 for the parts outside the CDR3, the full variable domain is GAGVSQSPRYKVAKRGQDVALRCDPISGHVSLFWYQQALGQGPEFLTYFQNEAQLDKSGLPSDRFFAERPEGSVSTLKIQRTQQEDSAVYLCASSLTGTLQETQYFGPGTRLLVL.